This passage covers 13 T cell receptor beta chains from one sample sequenced in a study of beta chain features in type 1 diabetes. Every bit of the isolated RNA underwent reverse transcription, so sequencing read expressed TCRB transcripts. This table comes from immunoSEQ multiplex PCR, and its TCRdb copy is limited to in-frame clones, with some not included. Of under 400,000 clones in the sample, about 20% were seen once. The specimen was naive CD4+ T cells from blood. The receptors were sampled from a woman aged 18-29 years in good health.

The chain is built from TRBV12-5 and TRBJ2-1; TRBD2 matches 11 bases. The CDR3 sequence is 14 residues long. The junction had 7 bases not matched to a gene; V was cut back by 8 bases and J by 7 bases. Per the germline V gene, CDR1 is LGHNT and CDR2 is FRNRAP. This chain's CDR3 is CASQRGTSGNEQFF. CDR3 coding DNA: TGTGCTAGTCAACGGGGGACTAGCGGTAATGAGCAGTTCTTC.

V usage is TRBV7-9 and J usage is TRBJ1-1; no definite D call. V was trimmed by 0 bases and J by 0 bases, leaving 8 bases between them. From germline, CDR1 is SEHNR and CDR2 FQNEAQ (reference sequence). CDR3 length: 15 amino acids. CDR3 bases: TGTGCCAGCAGCTTAGCCCCAGGCATGAACACTGAAGCTTTCTTT. Amino acid sequence: CASSLAPGMNTEAFF.

The chain employs TRBV30 and TRBJ2-1; 10 bases agree with TRBD2. The CDR3 loop spans 15 amino acids. Germline values: CDR1 GTSNPN, CDR2 SVGIG (reference sequence). V shed 5 bases and J 3 bases; nucleotides not matched to a gene: 7. The CDR3 region has the DNA TGTGCCTGGTGTCCGGGACTAGCGAACTACAATGAGCAGTTCTTC. Amino acids: CAWCPGLANYNEQFF.

This clone turned up a few times. The chain is built from TRBV29-1 and TRBJ2-4; maybe TRBD2 (6 bases). The V gene's germline CDR1 is SQVTM and CDR2 ANQGSEA. The CDR3 length is 15 residues. V was trimmed by 7 bases and J by 0 bases, leaving 16 bases between them. The CDR3 loop is CSGVLEGLAKNIQYF. The CDR3 DNA sequence: TGCAGCGGTGTCCTGGAGGGGTTAGCCAAAAACATTCAGTACTTC.

The chain is built from TRBV2 and TRBJ1-2, with D perhaps TRBD1 (5 bases). The germline V gene has CDR1 SNHLY and CDR2 FYNNEI. The CDR3 has 13 residues. V lost 6 bases and J lost 4, with 12 bases in between. The CDR3 region has the DNA TGTGCCAGCAGGGGGGGACTGCTCTATGGCTACACCTTC. This translates into CASRGGLLYGYTF. Drawing the rest from reference TRBV2 and TRBJ1-2, the complete variable domain is EPEVTQTPSHQVTQMGQEVILRCVPISNHLYFYWYRQILGQKVEFLVSFYNNEISEKSEIFDDQFSVERPDGSNFTLKIRSTKLEDSAMYFCASRGGLLYGYTFGSGTRLTVV.

In its sample, this clone was seen a few times. J is TRBJ2-1 and V is TRBV9; TRBD2 is a possible D gene (6 bases). The V end was cut by 1 base, the J end by 8 bases, with 16 bases between. Germline lookup yields CDR1 SGDLS and CDR2 YYNGEE. The length of the CDR3 is 15 residues. DNA of the CDR3: TGTGCCAGCAGCGTAACGGGGGTTGGTAGATATGAGCAGTTCTTC. Translating gives CASSVTGVGRYEQFF.

The V call is TRBV9, the J call TRBJ2-3, with 10 bases that match TRBD2. Trimming removed 2 bases from V and 4 bases from J; junction bases left unmatched: 10. The CDR3 runs to 17 residues. Germline-derived CDR1 and CDR2 are SGDLS and YYNGEE. For the CDR3, the DNA is TGTGCCAGCAGCGTTGGCCGGGGAGCGGGGGGGTCAGATACGCAGTATTTT. Translating gives CASSVGRGAGGSDTQYF.

The rearrangement links TRBV5-1 to TRBJ2-2, with D possibly being TRBD2 (5 bases). With 0 bases removed from V and 6 bases from J, the gap between germline ends came to 9 bases. The CDR3 is 14 residues long. Germline CDR1 and CDR2: SGHRS and YFSETQ. CDR3 bases: TGCGCCAGCAGCTTGGGTGAGAGGGCCGGGGAGCTGTTTTTT. It yields the protein CASSLGERAGELFF.

This clone was seen a handful of times. V usage is TRBV5-1 and J usage is TRBJ2-7; D is ambiguous. Germline CDR1 and CDR2: SGHRS and YFSETQ. This CDR3 is built from 12 residues. V gave up 5 bases and J gave up 5 bases, with 11 bases separating them. The CDR3 DNA reads TGCGCCAGCAGGAGAGTTCGGGACGAGCAGTACTTC. Its protein product is CASRRVRDEQYF.

The V call is TRBV4-1, the J call TRBJ2-5, with TRBD2 matching 7 bases. The CDR3 consists of 17 residues. Trimming removed 0 bases from V and 5 bases from J; junction bases left unmatched: 12. CDR1 MGHRA and CDR2 YSYEKL come from the germline V gene. The CDR3 DNA follows: TGCGCCAGCAGCCAAGATGTACCACTGGGGAGGGAGGAGACCCAGTACTTC. It specifies CASSQDVPLGREETQYF.

This chain connects TRBV25-1 to TRBJ1-4; 9 bases line up with TRBD1. The CDR3 runs to 16 residues. J gave up 7 bases and V 5 bases, and 11 bases lay outside the gene matches. The germline V gene encodes CDR1 MGHDK and CDR2 SYGVNS. CDR3: CASSLRGGTGSEKLFF. For the CDR3, the DNA is TGTGCCAGCAGTCTTCGGGGGGGGACAGGGTCTGAAAAACTGTTTTTT.

This clone was counted only a few times. The chain is built from TRBV5-4 and TRBJ2-5; D may be TRBD2 (6 bases). Germline V gives CDR1 SGHNT, CDR2 YYREEE (reference sequence). This CDR3 contains 15 residues. The ends were cut back, 5 bases at V and 4 bases at J, with 18 bases in the middle. The CDR3 sequence: CASSRGNGGRETQYF. CDR3 DNA: TGTGCCAGCAGTCGGGGGAACGGAGGGCGAGAGACCCAGTACTTC. Filled out from reference TRBV5-4 and TRBJ2-5, the complete variable domain reads ETGVTQSPTHLIKTRGQQVTLRCSSQSGHNTVSWYQQALGQGPQFIFQYYREEENGRGNFPPRFSGLQFPNYSSELNVNALELDDSALYLCASSRGNGGRETQYFGPGTRLLVL.

The V call is TRBV5-4, the J call TRBJ2-1, with 13 bases that match TRBD2. This CDR3 region has 18 residues. V gave up 3 bases and J gave up 7 bases; unmatched junction bases: 13. Germline V gives CDR1 SGHNT, CDR2 YYREEE (reference sequence). CDR3 in amino acids: CASSSRSTGTSGENEQFF. In DNA, the CDR3 is TGTGCCAGCAGCTCACGAAGCACCGGGACTAGCGGGGAGAATGAGCAGTTCTTC.